These 7 T cell receptor beta chains were sequenced from one sample in a study of cytomegalovirus exposure and HLA in healthy donors (TCRdb year 2017). The receptor library was made with the immunoSEQ multiplex PCR assay. For the multiplex PCR, a mixture combining 60 forward primers for TCR Vbeta segments and 13 reverse primers for TCR Jbeta segments was used. Entries here come from immuneACCESS through TCRdb and include only in-frame sequences with V and J called. Some clones fail to appear in such tables; in the studies checked, an unresolved V gene covers under half of the shortfall, and the cause of the remainder is unknown. The sample table holds 200,000 to 250,000 clones. The ten largest clones add up to more than 0.75% of the sample. The sample consisted of PBMCs. Receptor source: a woman in her 30s in good health and CMV-seropositive.

V gene TRBV6-1 combines with J gene TRBJ1-5; the match to TRBD1 covers 8 bases. Trimming removed 2 bases from V and 6 bases from J; junction bases left unmatched: 6. The CDR3 extends over 15 amino acids. Looked up from germline, CDR1 is MNHNS and CDR2 is SASEGT. This CDR3 is CASSEMGRGPQPQHF. The CDR3 DNA sequence: TGTGCCAGCAGTGAAATGGGCAGGGGGCCTCAGCCCCAGCATTTT.

This sequence joins TRBV10-3 and TRBJ1-5; D possibly corresponds to TRBD1 (6 bases). Trimming stripped 0 bases from V and 3 bases from J, with 9 bases between. CDR1 and CDR2 (germline): ENHRY, SYGVKD. The CDR3 consists of 15 residues. DNA of the CDR3: TGTGCCATCAGTGAGTCTGGGGGCAACAATCAGCCCCAGCATTTT. This encodes CAISESGGNNQPQHF.

The V gene is TRBV6-6, the J gene TRBJ1-1; TRBD1 matches at 9 bases. CDR1 and CDR2 (germline): MNHNY, SVGAGI (reference sequence). The CDR3 is made up of 16 amino acids. The J segment lost 0 bases and the V segment lost 5 bases, leaving 7 bases of the junction unmatched. CDR3 amino acids: CASSQGQGYMNTEAFF. Here the CDR3 DNA reads TGTGCCAGCAGTCAGGGACAGGGATACATGAACACTGAAGCTTTCTTT.

The V call is TRBV29-1, the J call TRBJ1-2, with 7 bases lining up with TRBD1. Germline loops: CDR1 SQVTM, CDR2 ANQGSEA. Trimming removed 6 bases from V and 5 bases from J; junction bases left unmatched: 3. This CDR3 has 11 residues. The CDR3 sequence: CSVGQEYGYTF. For the CDR3, the DNA is TGCAGCGTAGGACAGGAGTATGGCTACACCTTC.

V gene TRBV4-3 combines with J gene TRBJ2-5, with TRBD2 matching over 8 bases. The CDR3 spans 14 residues. Germline V gene sequence: CDR1 LGHNA, CDR2 YSLEER. Losses at the gene ends were 5 bases for V and 2 bases for J; bases not matched to a gene: 4. CDR3 loop: CASSSGTRQETQYF. The CDR3 nucleotides read TGCGCCAGCAGCTCCGGGACTAGGCAAGAGACCCAGTACTTC.

This rearrangement joins TRBV5-1 to TRBJ2-1; 8 nucleotides line up with TRBD2. CDR1 and CDR2 (germline): SGHRS, YFSETQ. With V trimmed by 3 bases and J by 4 bases, 12 bases remained unmatched. The CDR3 extends over 17 amino acids. The CDR3 region is CASSSLSTSGVYNEQFF. The CDR3 DNA reads as TGCGCCAGCAGCTCCCTCTCAACTAGCGGAGTATACAATGAGCAGTTCTTC.

The CDR3 DNA is TGTGCCAGCAGCCCGACAGGGATCTATGGCTACACCTTC. The encoded protein is CASSPTGIYGYTF. This chain joins TRBV5-6 and TRBJ1-2, with 7 bases matching TRBD1. With 4 bases clipped from V and 4 bases from J, the junction kept 4 bases outside the gene matches. Germline CDR1 is SGHDT and CDR2 is YYEEEE. The CDR3 runs to 13 residues.